This T cell receptor (beta chain) stems from a study of cytomegalovirus exposure and HLA in healthy donors. Study-level results: Presence/absence results assume similar sequencing depth per donor, which may not hold. In a later analysis, HLA-associated TCR beta chains were more clonally expanded than equally common others.

Use of 60 Vbeta and 13 Jbeta primers characterized the PCR. Using immunoSEQ multiplex PCR, the repertoire was profiled, and TCRdb retains in-frame clones only, with some absent. Its table lists around 51,000 clones. Trimming removed 6 bases from V and 5 bases from J, with 13 bases in between. CDR3 length equals 14 residues. Germline V gene data show CDR1 as MNHNS and CDR2 as SASEGT. With respect to this clone: Its target is not known.

The rearrangement uses TRBV6-1 and TRBJ2-2; a weak D match, TRBD1 (6 bases). The clonotype originates from a woman in her forties in good health and CMV-seronegative. The sequencing input was PBMCs. Here the CDR3 reads CASRFTGLTGELFF. In DNA, the CDR3 is TGTGCCAGCAGATTTACAGGGTTGACCGGGGAGCTGTTTTTT.